Each of the 9 T cell receptor beta chains below was sequenced from the same sample in a study of T cell responses to AZD1222 COVID-19 vaccine. Here immunoSEQ multiplex PCR was the method, and the copy in TCRdb shows in-frame clones only, minus some. The table shows tens of thousands of clones, with over 75% occurring only once. Sample: peripheral blood, taken 28 days after the second AZD1222 dose. The receptors shown here come from an adult who received the AZD1222 COVID-19 vaccine.

The chain joins TRBV29-1 to TRBJ2-1, with unresolved D. CDR1 and CDR2 from the germline V gene are SQVTM and ANQGSEA. V was shortened by 7 bases and J by 3 bases, with 19 bases between the two germline ends. The CDR3 is made up of 15 amino acids. Here the CDR3 reads CSASIGVRFYNEQFF. The CDR3 nucleotides read TGCAGCGCCTCTATCGGCGTGAGATTCTACAATGAGCAGTTCTTC.

This chain links TRBV6-2 or TRBV6-3 with TRBJ2-3; 9 nucleotides line up with TRBD2. CDR3 length: 18 amino acids. Trimming cost V 0 bases and J 5 bases; bases outside gene matches: 12. CDR1 is MNHEY and CDR2 is SVGEGT in the germline V gene. The CDR3 nucleotides read TGTGCCAGCAGTTACTCGAGTAGCGGGAGCCTCGGGGGAGATACGCAGTATTTT. Translated: CASSYSSSGSLGGDTQYF.

The V and J genes are TRBV30 and TRBJ1-2; D unresolved. Germline lookup yields CDR1 GTSNPN and CDR2 SVGIG (reference sequence). The CDR3 covers 20 residues. The V end was cut by 0 bases, the J end by 8 bases, with 34 bases between. DNA of the CDR3: TGTGCCTGGAGTGTAGAATACACCCTCTCCCCTGGATTTAAAGTGGGCGGCTACACCTTC. This encodes CAWSVEYTLSPGFKVGGYTF.

This clone was recorded only once. For the CDR3, the DNA is TGCGCCAGCAGCCAGAGCGGACAGTCCCTTTACGAGCAGTACTTC. Its protein product is CASSQSGQSLYEQYF. V and J are TRBV4-3 and TRBJ2-7, with a tentative D call TRBD1 (6 bases). Germline CDR1 reads LGHNA; CDR2 reads YSLEER. The CDR3 runs 15 residues. Trimming stripped 3 bases from V and 4 bases from J, with 16 bases between.

V usage is TRBV27 and J usage is TRBJ1-5; 10 bases map to TRBD1. The CDR3 loop spans 17 amino acids. The ends lost 4 bases at V and 4 bases at J; junction bases unmatched: 10. In germline, CDR1 is MNHEY, CDR2 SMNVEV (reference sequence). In nucleotides, the CDR3 is TGTGCCAGCAGTTCAACCGGGACAGGGGTCCGGAATCAGCCCCAGCATTTT. This translates into CASSSTGTGVRNQPQHF.

The rearrangement links TRBV27 to TRBJ1-1, with 10 positions matching TRBD1. J gave up 4 bases and V 5 bases, and 7 bases lay outside the gene matches. The CDR3 spans 15 residues. Looked up from germline, CDR1 is MNHEY and CDR2 is SMNVEV (reference sequence). The CDR3 DNA is TGTGCCAGCAGTCCCTCGGACAGGGGGATCACTGAAGCTTTCTTT. It encodes CASSPSDRGITEAFF.

J is TRBJ2-6 and V is TRBV4-2, with 8 bases lining up with TRBD1. Germline V CDR1 and CDR2: LGHNA, YNFKEQ. The CDR3 is made up of 18 amino acids. Germline trimming cut 0 bases from V and 1 base from J; bases unmatched to any gene: 5. In DNA form, the CDR3 reads TGTGCCAGCAGCCAAGACAGACAGGGGTGGTCTGGGGCCAACGTCCTGACTTTC. Its translation is CASSQDRQGWSGANVLTF.

This clone was seen a few times. V and J are TRBV4-1 and TRBJ1-4, with D possibly being TRBD1 (5 bases). Trimming cost V 3 bases and J 12 bases, with 14 bases left between them. The CDR3 is made up of 13 amino acids. Looked up from germline, CDR1 is MGHRA and CDR2 is YSYEKL. CDR3 bases: TGCGCCAGCAGCCATGTGGGGGAAGAGCAACTGTTTTTT. Amino acid sequence: CASSHVGEEQLFF.

The chain is built from TRBV18 and TRBJ2-1; TRBD1 agrees at 8 bases. V lost 6 bases, J lost 6 bases, and 7 bases stayed unmatched. Germline V gene lookup returns CDR1 KGHSH and CDR2 LQKENI. The CDR3 contains 14 residues. The CDR3 spells CASSDRGFPNEQFF. Written as DNA, the CDR3 is TGTGCCAGCTCCGACAGGGGATTCCCCAATGAGCAGTTCTTC. Using reference TRBV18 and TRBJ2-1 for the parts outside the CDR3, the full variable domain is NAGVMQNPRHLVRRRGQEARLRCSPMKGHSHVYWYRQLPEEGLKFMVYLQKENIIDESGMPKERFSAEFPKEGPSILRIQQVVRGDSAAYFCASSDRGFPNEQFFGPGTRLTVL.